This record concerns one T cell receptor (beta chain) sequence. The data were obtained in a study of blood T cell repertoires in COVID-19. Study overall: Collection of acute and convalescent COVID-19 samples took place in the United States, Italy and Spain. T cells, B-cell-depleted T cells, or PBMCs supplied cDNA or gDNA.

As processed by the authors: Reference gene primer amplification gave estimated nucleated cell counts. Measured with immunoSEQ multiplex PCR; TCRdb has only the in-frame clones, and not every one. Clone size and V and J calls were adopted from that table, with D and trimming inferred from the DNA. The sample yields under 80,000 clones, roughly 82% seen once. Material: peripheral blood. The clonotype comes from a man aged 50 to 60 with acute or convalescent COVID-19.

The CDR3: CASSGAGTTNTEAFF. The CDR3 region has the DNA TGTGCCAGCAGTGGGGCCGGGACAACGAACACTGAAGCTTTCTTT. The genes are TRBV6-6 and TRBJ1-1; a possible D gene is TRBD1 (6 bases). CDR3 length: 15 residues. The V and J ends lost 5 bases and 1 base respectively, with 14 bases between them. The germline V gene has CDR1 MNHNY and CDR2 SVGAGI (reference sequence).